One sample yielded the 17 T cell receptor beta chains listed below, sequenced in a study of blood T cell repertoires in COVID-19. Profiled with immunoSEQ multiplex PCR; TCRdb holds only in-frame clones, not every one. The sample has 150,000 to 200,000 clones; around 80% are singletons. Sequenced: PBMCs or T cells enriched from blood (not recorded which). These receptors were collected from a man between 45 and 60 years old who had recovered from COVID-19.

The rearrangement joins TRBV3-1 (or the pseudogene TRBV3-2) to TRBJ1-2; D might be TRBD1 (5 bases). This CDR3 is 16 amino acids long. Trimming cost V 6 bases and J 2 bases, with 19 bases left between them. Germline CDR1 LGHDT, CDR2 YNNKEL (reference sequence). CDR3 in DNA: TGTGCCAGCAGTTTCAGATCCCCAGGGCTGAACTATGGCTACACCTTC. It encodes CASSFRSPGLNYGYTF.

The J gene is TRBJ1-2, the V gene TRBV6-2 or TRBV6-3; TRBD1 matches at 7 bases. Germline-derived CDR1 and CDR2 are MNHEY and SVGEGT. Trimming took 5 bases from V and 2 from J; bases not matched to a gene: 2. This CDR3 spans 13 amino acids. This CDR3 reads CASSPTGNYGYTF. For the CDR3, the DNA is TGTGCCAGCAGTCCGACAGGGAACTATGGCTACACCTTC.

This clone was recorded once. The chain couples TRBV5-4 to TRBJ1-1; the match to TRBD1 covers 7 bases. The length of the CDR3 is 15 residues. The V gene end was trimmed by 0 bases and the J gene end by 5 bases; junction bases not matched to a gene: 7. From germline, CDR1 is SGHNT and CDR2 YYREEE (reference sequence). CDR3 sequence: CASSLALTGRTEAFF. CDR3 coding DNA: TGTGCCAGCAGCTTGGCCCTGACAGGGAGGACTGAAGCTTTCTTT.

The rearrangement joins TRBV29-1 to TRBJ1-5; D is unclear. V lost 4 bases and J 3 bases, leaving 10 bases between the germline ends. CDR1 is SQVTM and CDR2 is ANQGSEA in the germline V gene. The CDR3 spans 13 residues. DNA of the CDR3: TGCAGCGTTGCAGAAAACAACAATCAGCCCCAGCATTTT. Translating gives CSVAENNNQPQHF.

The J gene is TRBJ2-4, the V gene TRBV15, with TRBD2 as a possible D gene (5 bases). The CDR3 is 14 residues long. Trimming removed 3 bases from V and 6 bases from J, with 12 bases in between. Germline values: CDR1 LNHNV, CDR2 YYDKDF (reference sequence). The CDR3 here is CATSRLGGGNIQYF. CDR3 DNA sequence: TGTGCCACCAGCAGGCTCGGAGGCGGAAACATTCAGTACTTC.

The CDR3 region is CASSGDRGSNQPQHF. DNA of the CDR3: TGTGCCAGTAGTGGGGACAGGGGCAGCAATCAGCCCCAGCATTTT. V gene TRBV19 combines with J gene TRBJ1-5; 10 nucleotides match TRBD1. The V gene end was trimmed by 5 bases and the J gene end by 1 base; junction bases not matched to a gene: 2. Germline CDR1 is LNHDA and CDR2 is SQIVND (reference sequence). The CDR3 is 15 residues long.

The V and J genes are TRBV27 and TRBJ1-3; D remains unclear. The CDR3 loop spans 13 amino acids. Germline V CDR1 and CDR2: MNHEY, SMNVEV (reference sequence). Trimming cost V 2 bases and J 4 bases, with 6 bases left between them. The CDR3 DNA reads as TGTGCCAGCAGTTTAGGAGGAGGAAACACCATATATTTT. Translation: CASSLGGGNTIYF.

J is TRBJ2-5 and V is TRBV3-1 (or the pseudogene TRBV3-2); TRBD2 matches 12 bases. This CDR3 region has 15 residues. The J segment lost 3 bases and the V segment lost 5 bases, leaving 4 bases of the junction unmatched. Per germline, CDR1 LGHDT and CDR2 YNNKEL (reference sequence). The CDR3 loop reads CASSTRTSGEETQYF. CDR3 coding DNA: TGTGCCAGCAGCACTCGGACTAGCGGGGAAGAGACCCAGTACTTC.

This chain's CDR3 is CASSLQTAGGGRVYEQFF. CDR3 nucleotide sequence: TGTGCCAGCAGCTTACAGACAGCTGGGGGGGGGCGCGTTTATGAGCAGTTCTTC. This chain joins TRBV7-7 and TRBJ2-1; D is perhaps TRBD2 (7 bases). CDR1 is SSHAT and CDR2 is FNYEAQ in the germline V gene (reference sequence). CDR3 length equals 18 residues. Trimming took off 2 bases at V and 8 bases at J, with 25 bases between the two ends. The variable domain in full, with the rest retrieved from reference TRBV7-7 and TRBJ2-1, is GAGVSQSPRYKVTKRGQDVTLRCDPISSHATLYWYQQALGQGPEFLTYFNYEAQPDKSGLPSDRFSAERPEGSISTLTIQRTEQRDSAMYRCASSLQTAGGGRVYEQFFGPGTRLTVL.

V and J are TRBV11-2 and TRBJ2-7; D is possibly TRBD1 (5 bases). CDR3 length equals 14 residues. The germline V gene encodes CDR1 SGHAT and CDR2 FQNNGV. V lost 5 bases and J 0 bases, leaving 11 bases between the germline ends. This CDR3 reads CASSAGQTSYEQYF. As DNA, the CDR3 is TGTGCCAGCAGCGCCGGACAAACCTCCTACGAGCAGTACTTC. The full variable domain, completed using reference TRBV11-2 and TRBJ2-7, is EAGVAQSPRYKIIEKRQSVAFWCNPISGHATLYWYQQILGQGPKLLIQFQNNGVVDDSQLPKDRFSAERLKGVDSTLKIQPAKLEDSAVYLCASSAGQTSYEQYFGPGTRLTVT.

The gene calls are TRBV9 and TRBJ1-5; the D is unclear. The germline V and J ends were trimmed by 0 bases and 6 bases, with 13 bases remaining between them. CDR1 is SGDLS and CDR2 is YYNGEE in the germline V gene. The CDR3 has 15 residues. The CDR3 DNA is TGTGCCAGCAGCGTAGAGGCGCAGGCAGGTCAGCCCCAGCATTTT. Protein product: CASSVEAQAGQPQHF. The variable domain in full, with the rest retrieved from reference TRBV9 and TRBJ1-5, is DSGVTQTPKHLITATGQRVTLRCSPRSGDLSVYWYQQSLDQGLQFLIQYYNGEERAKGNILERFSAQQFPDLHSELNLSSLELGDSALYFCASSVEAQAGQPQHFGDGTRLSIL.

The chain uses TRBV19 and TRBJ1-1; the match to TRBD1 covers 7 bases. V lost 4 bases to trimming and J lost 5 bases; unmatched junction nucleotides: 7. The CDR3 has 14 amino acids. The germline CDR1 and CDR2 sequences are LNHDA and SQIVND (reference sequence). In DNA, the CDR3 is TGTGCCAGTAGTACCAATCCAGGGGGGACTGAAGCTTTCTTT. Protein product: CASSTNPGGTEAFF. Combining the CDR3 with reference TRBV19 and TRBJ1-1 gives the whole variable domain DGGITQSPKYLFRKEGQNVTLSCEQNLNHDAMYWYRQDPGQGLRLIYYSQIVNDFQKGDIAEGYSVSREKKESFPLTVTSAQKNPTAFYLCASSTNPGGTEAFFGQGTRLTVV.

There are a few counts of this clone. This chain joins TRBV6-5 and TRBJ2-5, with D maybe TRBD1 (5 bases). From germline, CDR1 is MNHEY and CDR2 SVGAGI. The CDR3 has 14 amino acids. The V gene lost 2 bases and the J gene lost 2 bases, with 9 bases spanning the gap. The CDR3 is CASSYGDRQETQYF. The CDR3 DNA is TGTGCCAGCAGTTACGGTGACAGACAAGAGACCCAGTACTTC.

This clone was observed a few times. The rearrangement uses TRBV15 and TRBJ1-1; D is undetermined. The CDR3 runs to 16 residues. Germline values: CDR1 LNHNV, CDR2 YYDKDF (reference sequence). The V and J ends lost 0 bases and 4 bases respectively, with 15 bases between them. CDR3 nucleotides: TGTGCCACCAGCAGAGATGGAGGCCGAACAATCACTGAAGCTTTCTTT. This translates into CATSRDGGRTITEAFF.

The chain combines TRBV9 with TRBJ1-1; 7 bases fit TRBD1. J gave up 6 bases and V 3 bases, and 8 bases lay outside the gene matches. The germline gives CDR1 SGDLS, CDR2 YYNGEE. The CDR3 length is 14 residues. The CDR3 protein is CASSAGQASPEAFF. CDR3 in DNA: TGTGCCAGCAGCGCCGGACAGGCAAGTCCTGAAGCTTTCTTT.

This clone has a single count. The rearrangement uses TRBV5-1 and TRBJ2-2, with 9 bases aligning to TRBD1. The CDR3 loop spans 15 amino acids. J was trimmed by 5 bases and V by 5 bases; bases with no gene match: 7. Germline CDR1 and CDR2: SGHRS and YFSETQ. The CDR3 DNA is TGCGCCAGCAGGTTCGGGACAGGGAGGACCGGGGAGCTGTTTTTT. Translating it yields CASRFGTGRTGELFF.

The genes are TRBV2 and TRBJ1-5; D remains ambiguous. The V end lost 6 bases, the J end lost 0 bases, and 9 bases lay between the germline ends. Germline V gives CDR1 SNHLY, CDR2 FYNNEI. The CDR3 loop spans 14 amino acids. The CDR3 loop is CASRVDTSNQPQHF. In nucleotides, the CDR3 is TGTGCCAGCAGAGTCGACACTAGCAATCAGCCCCAGCATTTT.